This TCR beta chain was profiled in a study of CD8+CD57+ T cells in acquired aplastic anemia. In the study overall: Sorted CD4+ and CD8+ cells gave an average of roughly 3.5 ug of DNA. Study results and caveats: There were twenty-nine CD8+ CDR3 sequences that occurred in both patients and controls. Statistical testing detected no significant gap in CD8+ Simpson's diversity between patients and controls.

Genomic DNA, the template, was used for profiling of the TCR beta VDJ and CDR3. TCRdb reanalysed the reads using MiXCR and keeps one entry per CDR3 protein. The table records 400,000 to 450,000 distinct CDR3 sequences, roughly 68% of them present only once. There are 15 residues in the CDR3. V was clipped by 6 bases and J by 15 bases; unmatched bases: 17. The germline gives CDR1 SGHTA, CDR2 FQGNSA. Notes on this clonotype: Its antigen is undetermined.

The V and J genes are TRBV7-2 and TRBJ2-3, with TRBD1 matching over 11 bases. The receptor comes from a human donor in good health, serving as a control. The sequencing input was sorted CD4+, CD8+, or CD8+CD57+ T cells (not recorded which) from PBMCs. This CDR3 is CASSDTGGTGGIRYF. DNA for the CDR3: TGTGCCAGCAGTGACACGGGCGGGACAGGGGGTATACGATATTTT.